Each of the 4 T cell receptor beta chains below was sequenced from the same sample in a study of blood T cell repertoires in COVID-19. Generated by immunoSEQ multiplex PCR, the TCRdb table keeps only in-frame clones and is missing some. The repertoire has more than 55,000 clones, approximately 80% of them found once; the top ten carry roughly a fifth. The specimen sequenced was peripheral blood. These receptors were obtained from a man aged 80 or over with active or convalescent COVID-19.

The V call is TRBV19, the J call TRBJ2-4; D is possibly TRBD1 (6 bases). V was trimmed by 6 bases and J by 8 bases, leaving 17 bases between them. The CDR3 has 14 amino acids. Per the germline V gene, CDR1 is LNHDA and CDR2 is SQIVND (reference sequence). The CDR3: CASSFDQGSDIQYF. In DNA form, the CDR3 reads TGTGCCAGTAGCTTCGACCAGGGGTCGGACATTCAGTACTTC.

This chain connects TRBV4-1 to TRBJ1-6; D is undetermined. Germline V lookup: CDR1 MGHRA, CDR2 YSYEKL. The CDR3 sequence is 15 residues long. Trimming took off 1 base at V and 9 bases at J, with 13 bases between the two ends. CDR3 in DNA: TGCGCCAGCAGCCAAGGACTCTCCCTCAGTTCACCCCTCCACTTT. Its protein product is CASSQGLSLSSPLHF.

The CDR3 here is CASGPATGSNYGYTF. CDR3 bases: TGTGCTAGTGGACCTGCTACAGGGTCCAACTATGGCTACACCTTC. The chain recombines TRBV12-5 with TRBJ1-2, with D possibly being TRBD1 (6 bases). Germline-derived CDR1 and CDR2 are LGHNT and FRNRAP. Deletions cut 6 bases from V and 2 bases from J, with 16 bases between. CDR3 length equals 15 residues. Full variable domain (remainder filled in from reference TRBV12-5 and TRBJ1-2): DARVTQTPRHKVTEMGQEVTMRCQPILGHNTVFWYRQTMMQGLELLAYFRNRAPLDDSGMPKDRFSAEMPDATLATLKIQPSEPRDSAVYFCASGPATGSNYGYTFGSGTRLTVV.

Only a few counts were recorded for this clone. The CDR3 sequence: CASSSGTSGGAEQFF. The CDR3 nucleotides read TGTGCCAGCAGCTCCGGGACTAGCGGGGGGGCTGAGCAGTTCTTC. This rearrangement joins TRBV3-1 (or the pseudogene TRBV3-2) to TRBJ2-1, with 16 positions matching TRBD2. The ends lost 5 bases at V and 9 bases at J; junction bases unmatched: 4. Germline CDR1 reads LGHDT; CDR2 reads YNNKEL (reference sequence). CDR3 length: 15 amino acids.